Listed below are T cell receptor beta chains from one sample, sequenced in a study of control samples from healthy donors and cancer patients. Sequencing used immunoSEQ multiplex PCR; TCRdb keeps in-frame clones, though not all of them. The sample carries just over 80,000 clones, around 94% recorded once. Sequencing was carried out using blood. Every receptor here comes from a young woman in good health. Both conserved end residues are part of each CDR3. A D gene is named only where the DNA matches it firmly.

>13|TRBV1|NA
CTSRISCMETQYF
>15|TRBV2|TRBD2
CASRWAGVGSYEQYF
>15|TRBV28|NA
CASSFGRFNHQPQHF
>15|TRBV5-6|NA
CASSLGVGEVEKLFF
>14|TRBV19|TRBD1
CASSLSGGDQPQHF
>14|TRBV19|NA
CASSSRGATGELFF
>16|TRBV24-1|TRBD1
CATSVTPGQGGNEQFF
>17|TRBV3-1/TRBV3-2|TRBD1
CASSPRWWGQGDSPLHF
>16|TRBV18|TRBD1
CASSPGTGGPYQPQHF
>14|TRBV5-4|NA
CASSPSGQNYGYTF
>13|TRBV23-1|NA
CASSLGRLNEQFF
>16|TRBV5-1|NA
CASSFRRLGTNEKLFF
>12|TRBV19|NA
CASSTTVNTIYF
>16|TRBV19|TRBD1
CASSKQGANGNQPQHF
>14|TRBV3-1/TRBV3-2|NA
CASSQTAGSYEQYF
>15|TRBV5-4|TRBD1
CASSSTQGAFTEAFF
>16|TRBV19|NA
CASALGGRGIHNEQFF
>16|TRBV28|NA
CASSPPRGQVGTEAFF
>16|TRBV11-3|TRBD2
CASSQRSGGYTDTQYF
>16|TRBV6-4|NA
CASSDYKKDVGYEQYF
>14|TRBV27|NA
CASSSKWVNTEAFF
>11|TRBV18|NA
CASSPQETQYF
>15|TRBV5-1|NA
CASSLIQDSSNEQFF
>15|TRBV7-8|TRBD2
CASSLPRTSSNEQFF
>18|TRBV19|TRBD1
CASSTLPGQGATNEKLFF
>14|TRBV6-5|TRBD1
CASRGTGVTYEQYF
>13|TRBV29-1|TRBD2
CSVERTSGGEQFF
>11|TRBV27|NA
CASNPVYEQYF
>15|TRBV6-6|TRBD2
CASRPTSGGADTQYF
>17|TRBV14|NA
CASSQVGTRQLNEKLFF
>12|TRBV6-2/TRBV6-3|NA
CASSYSLETQYF
>14|TRBV19|TRBD2
CASMAGLVVSEQFF
>12|TRBV29-1|TRBD1
CSVGDSQETQYF
>14|TRBV5-4|NA
CASSWGLSGNTIYF
>14|TRBV27|NA
CASSPLTGLGGYTF
>18|TRBV9|TRBD2
CASSVFASGGAAGETQYF
>14|TRBV29-1|NA
CSVLWQDLSYEQYF
>17|TRBV5-1|TRBD2
CASSLAAGGPGTYEQYF
>15|TRBV28|TRBD1
CASRPGTGVYQPQHF
>13|TRBV27|NA
CASSAGVLYEQYF
>16|TRBV15|TRBD1
CATSRPSQGANQPQHF
>17|TRBV28|NA
CASSFRTLGLSGYGYTF
>14|TRBV5-1|NA
CASSLAGGGYGYTF
>12|TRBV6-5|TRBD1
CASRTGADGYTF
>16|TRBV5-8|TRBD1
CASSLYGTGGLYEQYF
>13|TRBV10-3|NA
CATGITGSGEQFF
>14|TRBV9|TRBD1
CASSVRDRGSPLHF
>16|TRBV27|TRBD1
CASRDRAGNSNQPQHF
>12|TRBV28|NA
CASSLINYGYTF
>13|TRBV14|NA
CASSRTVTYEQYF
>12|TRBV2|NA
CATQGENTEAFF
>14|TRBV2|TRBD1
CASSERGPQETQYF
>11|TRBV3-1/TRBV3-2|NA
CASSQSYEQYF
>16|TRBV5-1|NA
CASSLVQDSPGNTIYF